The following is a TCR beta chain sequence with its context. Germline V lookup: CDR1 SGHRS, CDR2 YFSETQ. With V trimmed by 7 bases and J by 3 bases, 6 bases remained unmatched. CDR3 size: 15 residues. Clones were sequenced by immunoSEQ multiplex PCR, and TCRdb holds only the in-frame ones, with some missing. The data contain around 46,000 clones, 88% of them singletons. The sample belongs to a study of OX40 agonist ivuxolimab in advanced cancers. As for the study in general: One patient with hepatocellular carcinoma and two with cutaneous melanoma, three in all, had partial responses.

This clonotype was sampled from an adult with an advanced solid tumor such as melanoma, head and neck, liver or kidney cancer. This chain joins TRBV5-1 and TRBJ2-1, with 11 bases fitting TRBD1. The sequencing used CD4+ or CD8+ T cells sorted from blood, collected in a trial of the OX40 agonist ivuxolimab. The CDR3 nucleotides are TGCGCCAGCCGGACAGGGGGCGCTGACTACAATGAGCAGTTCTTC. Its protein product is CASRTGGADYNEQFF.